The 27 T cell receptor beta chains in this list originate from one sample, sequenced in a study of cytomegalovirus exposure and HLA in healthy donors. Repertoires were generated with immunoSEQ multiplex PCR, while TCRdb's copy carries only in-frame clones and drops some. The sample lists roughly 120,000 clones; about 82% were seen once. Input material: PBMCs. Receptors originate from a man aged 18-30 years in good health and CMV-seronegative.

The genes are TRBV27 and TRBJ2-7, with TRBD1 matching over 7 bases. The V gene's germline CDR1 is MNHEY and CDR2 SMNVEV (reference sequence). V trimming: 4 bases; J trimming: 3 bases; junction bases outside the gene matches: 12. The CDR3 has 16 amino acids. The CDR3 bases are TGTGCCAGCAGTTCTTTGACCCCGGGACAGCGCTACGAGCAGTACTTC. This translates into CASSSLTPGQRYEQYF.

This clone was observed a few times. The chain employs TRBV27 and TRBJ2-7; 11 nucleotides match TRBD2. This CDR3 region has 13 residues. Germline V gene data show CDR1 as MNHEY and CDR2 as SMNVEV (reference sequence). J gave up 7 bases and V 5 bases, and 4 bases lay outside the gene matches. CDR3 nucleotides: TGTGCCAGCAGTCTAGCGGGGGGCTGGGAGCAGTACTTC. This encodes CASSLAGGWEQYF.

The chain combines TRBV30 with TRBJ1-2; TRBD1 aligns across 7 bases. CDR1 and CDR2 from the germline V gene are GTSNPN and SVGIG (reference sequence). The V gene end was trimmed by 0 bases and the J gene end by 1 base; junction bases not matched to a gene: 11. The CDR3 covers 17 residues. The CDR3 spells CAWSVWGRQGVNYGYTF. Here the CDR3 DNA reads TGTGCCTGGAGTGTATGGGGTCGCCAGGGGGTTAACTATGGCTACACCTTC.

The chain uses TRBV5-1 and TRBJ2-1, with D possibly matching TRBD2 (5 bases). Germline V gene sequence: CDR1 SGHRS, CDR2 YFSETQ. V dropped 1 base and J dropped 4 bases, with 15 bases sitting between them. The CDR3 sequence is 16 residues long. The CDR3 loop is CASSLTVSRGYNEQFF. The CDR3 DNA sequence: TGCGCCAGCAGCTTGACAGTCTCGAGAGGGTACAATGAGCAGTTCTTC.

This clone was observed a few times. The rearrangement links TRBV19 to TRBJ1-5, with TRBD1 identical over 7 bases. Germline CDR1 reads LNHDA; CDR2 reads SQIVND (reference sequence). Trimming removed 5 bases from V and 2 bases from J; junction bases left unmatched: 3. The CDR3 sequence is 14 residues long. The CDR3 here is CASSFGQGNQPQHF. Written as DNA, the CDR3 is TGTGCCAGTAGTTTCGGACAGGGCAATCAGCCCCAGCATTTT.

The V and J genes are TRBV7-9 and TRBJ1-4; 11 nucleotides line up with TRBD1. Trimming took 5 bases from V and 1 from J; bases not matched to a gene: 3. The germline gives CDR1 SEHNR, CDR2 FQNEAQ (reference sequence). This CDR3 has 16 residues. CDR3 in DNA: TGTGCCAGCAGCCTCGGGACAGGGGGAACTAATGAAAAACTGTTTTTT. Translated: CASSLGTGGTNEKLFF.

This chain links TRBV6-4 with TRBJ2-1; no definite D call. V was cut by 2 bases and J by 0 bases, with 5 bases left in between. The length of the CDR3 is 14 residues. Germline V gives CDR1 MRHNA, CDR2 SNTAGT. In DNA form, the CDR3 reads TGTGCCAGCAGTGACACGAGCTCCTACAATGAGCAGTTCTTC. Encoded protein: CASSDTSSYNEQFF.

The chain recombines TRBV11-2 with TRBJ2-4, with TRBD1 matching over 9 bases. Germline V gives CDR1 SGHAT, CDR2 FQNNGV. The CDR3 is 15 amino acids. The V gene end was trimmed by 5 bases and the J gene end by 8 bases; junction bases not matched to a gene: 10. CDR3 residues: CASSPRQGVWDIQYF. The CDR3 DNA follows: TGTGCCAGCAGCCCCCGACAGGGGGTGTGGGACATTCAGTACTTC. The full variable domain, in which reference TRBV11-2 and TRBJ2-4 provide the parts outside the CDR3, is EAGVAQSPRYKIIEKRQSVAFWCNPISGHATLYWYQQILGQGPKLLIQFQNNGVVDDSQLPKDRFSAERLKGVDSTLKIQPAKLEDSAVYLCASSPRQGVWDIQYFGAGTRLSVL.

V is TRBV2 and J is TRBJ2-2; D perhaps matches TRBD2 (6 bases). Deletions cut 2 bases from V and 3 bases from J, with 13 bases between. This CDR3 has 16 residues. Looked up from germline, CDR1 is SNHLY and CDR2 is FYNNEI. The CDR3 DNA is TGTGCCAGCAGTGAACGGGGCCCTAGCGACACCGGGGAGCTGTTTTTT. This sequence encodes CASSERGPSDTGELFF.

The chain has TRBV28 and TRBJ1-5, with 7 bases that match TRBD1. Germline V CDR1 and CDR2: MDHEN, SYDVKM. Losses at the gene ends were 7 bases for V and 4 bases for J; bases not matched to a gene: 7. The CDR3 covers 14 residues. The chain's CDR3 is CASTLGRGNQPQHF. In DNA form, the CDR3 reads TGTGCCAGCACCTTAGGCAGGGGGAATCAGCCCCAGCATTTT.

The chain links TRBV6-6 to TRBJ1-5; 12 nucleotides line up with TRBD1. The germline gives CDR1 MNHNY, CDR2 SVGAGI (reference sequence). V lost 2 bases to trimming and J lost 4 bases; unmatched junction nucleotides: 3. The CDR3 consists of 16 residues. The CDR3 DNA reads as TGTGCCAGCAGTTACGGGACAGGGGGCGGGAATCAGCCCCAGCATTTT. Amino acid sequence: CASSYGTGGGNQPQHF.

The genes are TRBV10-3 and TRBJ1-1; 7 bases are a match to TRBD1. Germline CDR1 reads ENHRY; CDR2 reads SYGVKD. The V gene end was trimmed by 9 bases and the J gene end by 0 bases; junction bases not matched to a gene: 4. The CDR3 extends over 13 amino acids. The CDR3 DNA sequence: TGTGCCATAGGGGACAGTTTGAACACTGAAGCTTTCTTT. This sequence encodes CAIGDSLNTEAFF.

The chain is built from TRBV5-6 and TRBJ1-4; D is undetermined. The CDR3 is 14 residues long. Per the germline V gene, CDR1 is SGHDT and CDR2 is YYEEEE. V lost 3 bases and J lost 8, with 14 bases in between. The CDR3 is CASSYGIGKEKLFF. CDR3 nucleotide sequence: TGTGCCAGCAGCTACGGGATTGGGAAAGAAAAACTGTTTTTT.

This chain connects TRBV28 to TRBJ2-7; TRBD1 might be the D (5 bases). V was trimmed by 6 bases and J by 0 bases, leaving 15 bases between them. Per the germline V gene, CDR1 is MDHEN and CDR2 is SYDVKM. This CDR3 comprises 15 residues. The CDR3 here is CASSTTEESSYEQYF. For the CDR3, the DNA is TGTGCCAGCAGCACGACAGAAGAGAGCTCCTACGAGCAGTACTTC.

The chain carries TRBV7-2 and TRBJ2-3, with 11 bases that match TRBD2. Germline values: CDR1 SGHTA, CDR2 FQGNSA. The CDR3 consists of 17 residues. Trimming removed 5 bases from V and 6 bases from J; junction bases left unmatched: 13. In nucleotides, the CDR3 is TGTGCCAGCAGCGACGGGCTAGCGGGGGGCCCCGGGGATACGCAGTATTTT. Residues: CASSDGLAGGPGDTQYF. Filled out from reference TRBV7-2 and TRBJ2-3, the complete variable domain reads GAGVSQSPSNKVTEKGKDVELRCDPISGHTALYWYRQSLGQGLEFLIYFQGNSAPDKSGLPSDRFSAERTGGSVSTLTIQRTQQEDSAVYLCASSDGLAGGPGDTQYFGPGTRLTVL.

This clone occurred many times. The chain links TRBV19 to TRBJ2-5; 8 bases are shared with TRBD2. The germline gives CDR1 LNHDA, CDR2 SQIVND (reference sequence). V shed 3 bases, J shed 5 bases, and the junction held 11 bases outside the gene matches. The CDR3 runs to 16 residues. CDR3: CASSIVAGGPGETQYF. CDR3 sequence (DNA): TGTGCCAGTAGTATCGTGGCGGGGGGACCGGGGGAGACCCAGTACTTC. Variable domain in full (rest from reference TRBV19 and TRBJ2-5): DGGITQSPKYLFRKEGQNVTLSCEQNLNHDAMYWYRQDPGQGLRLIYYSQIVNDFQKGDIAEGYSVSREKKESFPLTVTSAQKNPTAFYLCASSIVAGGPGETQYFGPGTRLLVL.

This clone has only one observation. The gene calls are TRBV5-1 and TRBJ2-5; possible D gene TRBD1, 6 bases. V dropped 1 base and J dropped 5 bases, with 12 bases sitting between them. The V gene's germline CDR1 is SGHRS and CDR2 YFSETQ. CDR3 length: 14 amino acids. CDR3 DNA sequence: TGCGCCAGCAGCTTGATGGGGGCTGGGGAGACCCAGTACTTC. Its protein is CASSLMGAGETQYF.

The J gene is TRBJ1-1, the V gene TRBV6-5; possible D gene TRBD1, 5 bases. The CDR3 is made up of 16 amino acids. Between the trimmed V and J ends, which lost 3 bases and 5 bases, there was a span of 19 bases. Per germline, CDR1 MNHEY and CDR2 SVGAGI. CDR3 amino acids: CASSYRTGILSTEAFF. The CDR3 nucleotides are TGTGCCAGCAGTTATCGTACAGGCATTTTAAGTACTGAAGCTTTCTTT.

This clone was seen a handful of times. The V and J genes are TRBV5-5 and TRBJ2-1, with 11 bases matching TRBD2. In germline, CDR1 is SGHKS, CDR2 YYEKEE (reference sequence). V lost 0 bases, J lost 9 bases, and 8 bases stayed unmatched. CDR3 length equals 16 residues. The CDR3 protein is CASSLGFSGGASEQFF. The CDR3 DNA reads as TGTGCCAGCAGCTTGGGGTTTAGCGGGGGGGCCAGTGAGCAGTTCTTC.

This sequence joins TRBV5-4 and TRBJ2-1; no definite D call. The germline V gene has CDR1 SGHNT and CDR2 YYREEE (reference sequence). The CDR3 length is 12 residues. V lost 7 bases and J lost 5, with 10 bases in between. The CDR3 DNA sequence: TGTGCCAGCCATGAGGCCAACAATGAGCAGTTCTTC. Its protein product is CASHEANNEQFF.

V usage is TRBV6-1 and J usage is TRBJ2-1; 7 bases map to TRBD2. Unmatched junction bases numbered 8, after V lost 0 bases and J lost 6 bases. The germline CDR1 and CDR2 sequences are MNHNS and SASEGT. The length of the CDR3 is 16 residues. CDR3 in amino acids: CASSEALLAVGNEQFF. CDR3 DNA sequence: TGTGCCAGCAGTGAAGCTCTCCTAGCGGTAGGCAATGAGCAGTTCTTC.

The genes are TRBV6-6 and TRBJ2-7; D gene ambiguous. Germline CDR1 MNHNY, CDR2 SVGAGI (reference sequence). The CDR3 consists of 12 residues. Trimming shortened V by 4 bases and J by 4 bases, and 8 bases separated the two germline ends. CDR3 residues: CASSSLEYEQYF. CDR3 bases: TGTGCCAGCAGTTCCCTAGAGTACGAGCAGTACTTC.

A single count supports this clone. The chain joins TRBV6-1 to TRBJ1-5, with D maybe TRBD1 (6 bases). V was trimmed by 4 bases and J by 0 bases, leaving 10 bases between them. Looked up from germline, CDR1 is MNHNS and CDR2 is SASEGT. This CDR3 contains 15 residues. CDR3 nucleotides: TGTGCCAGCAGTGTCAGGGGATATAGCAATCAGCCCCAGCATTTT. The encoded protein is CASSVRGYSNQPQHF.

This chain links TRBV2 with TRBJ1-1; 9 bases map to TRBD1. The CDR3 is 13 residues long. V lost 6 bases, J lost 3 bases, and 2 bases stayed unmatched. Germline V gene sequence: CDR1 SNHLY, CDR2 FYNNEI. CDR3 amino acids: CASSGQGYTEAFF. The CDR3 DNA sequence: TGTGCCAGCAGCGGACAGGGGTACACTGAAGCTTTCTTT.

The J gene is TRBJ2-1, the V gene TRBV12-5; 7 bases line up with TRBD2. The junction had 9 bases not matched to a gene; V was cut back by 0 bases and J by 7 bases. This CDR3 region has 16 residues. Germline CDR1 LGHNT, CDR2 FRNRAP. The CDR3 DNA reads as TGTGCTAGTGGTTTGGTAGTCGCGGGGGAGGGGAATGAGCAGTTCTTC. It specifies CASGLVVAGEGNEQFF.

V and J are TRBV5-1 and TRBJ2-3, with 16 bases identical to TRBD2. The length of the CDR3 is 21 residues. CDR1 and CDR2 (germline): SGHRS, YFSETQ. J was trimmed by 2 bases and V by 2 bases; bases with no gene match: 14. CDR3 nucleotide sequence: TGCGCCAGCAGCTTCTTTGGCGGGACTAGCGGGGGGGCCGACTTCACAGATACGCAGTATTTT. Amino acids: CASSFFGGTSGGADFTDTQYF.

The CDR3 loop is CASSAQGRNTEAFF. The CDR3, as DNA: TGTGCCAGCAGCGCACAGGGTCGGAACACTGAAGCTTTCTTT. The chain carries TRBV7-2 and TRBJ1-1; D may be TRBD1 (6 bases). Germline assignment: CDR1 SGHTA and CDR2 FQGNSA. Trimming cost V 5 bases and J 1 base, with 11 bases left between them. The CDR3 spans 14 residues.